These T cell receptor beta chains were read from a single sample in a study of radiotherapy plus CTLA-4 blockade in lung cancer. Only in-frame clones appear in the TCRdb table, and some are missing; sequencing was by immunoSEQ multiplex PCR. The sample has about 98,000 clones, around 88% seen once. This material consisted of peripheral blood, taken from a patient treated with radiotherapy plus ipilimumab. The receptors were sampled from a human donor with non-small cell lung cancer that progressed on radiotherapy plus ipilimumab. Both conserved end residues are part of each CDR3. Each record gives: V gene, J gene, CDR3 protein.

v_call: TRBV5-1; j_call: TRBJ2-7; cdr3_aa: CASSIYGTVSYEQYF
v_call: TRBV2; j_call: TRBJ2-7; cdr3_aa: CASVSLRENFEQYF
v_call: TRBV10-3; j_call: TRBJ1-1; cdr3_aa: CAISGQGGTEAFF
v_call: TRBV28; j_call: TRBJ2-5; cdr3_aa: CASSPPRELETQYF
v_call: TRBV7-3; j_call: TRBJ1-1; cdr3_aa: CASSFTGGSTEAFF
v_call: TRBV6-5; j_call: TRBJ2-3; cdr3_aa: CASSYSGTRRTDTQYF
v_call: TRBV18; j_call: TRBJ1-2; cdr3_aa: CASSPDRVYGYTF
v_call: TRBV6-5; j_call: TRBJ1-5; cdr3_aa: CASSSTKGGNQPQHF
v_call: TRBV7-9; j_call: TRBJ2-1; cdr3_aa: CASSALDEQFF
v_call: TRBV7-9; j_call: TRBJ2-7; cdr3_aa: CASSPELTSYEQYF
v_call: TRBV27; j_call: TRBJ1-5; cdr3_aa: CASGKGQGSQPQHF
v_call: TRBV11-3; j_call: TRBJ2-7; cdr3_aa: CASSIPGTNIAYEQYF
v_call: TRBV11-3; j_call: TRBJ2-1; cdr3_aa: CASSQGGLASYNEQFF
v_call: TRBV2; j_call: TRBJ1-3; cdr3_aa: CASRGTVSGNTIYF
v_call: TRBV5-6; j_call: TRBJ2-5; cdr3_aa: CASSGGLGQETQYF
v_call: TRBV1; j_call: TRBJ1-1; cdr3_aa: CTSNEEGIEAFF
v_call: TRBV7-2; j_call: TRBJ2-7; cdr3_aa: CASSLGREAAYEQYF
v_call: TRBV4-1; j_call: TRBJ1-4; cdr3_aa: CASSQVGGIEKLFF
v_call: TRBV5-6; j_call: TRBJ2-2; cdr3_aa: CASRDRSNTGELFF
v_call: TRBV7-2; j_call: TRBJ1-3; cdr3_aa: CASSLGGDSGNTIYF
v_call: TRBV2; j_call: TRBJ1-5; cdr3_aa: CASSTGTGVQPQHF
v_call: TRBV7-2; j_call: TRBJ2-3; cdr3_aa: CASSLVLYGSSVDTQYF
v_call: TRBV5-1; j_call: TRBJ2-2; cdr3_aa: CASSLAGADTGELFF
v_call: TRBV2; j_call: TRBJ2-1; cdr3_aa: CASSLLAGESEQFF
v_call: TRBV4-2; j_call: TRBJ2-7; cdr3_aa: CASSRKGGTSGFYEQYF
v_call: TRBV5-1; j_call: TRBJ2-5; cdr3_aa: CASSEGTSQETQYF
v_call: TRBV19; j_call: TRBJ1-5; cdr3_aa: CASSPGQGHQPQHF
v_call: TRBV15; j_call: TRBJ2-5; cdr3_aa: CATSKDSGMLGETQYF
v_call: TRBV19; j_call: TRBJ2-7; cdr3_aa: CASSAQQGVEQYF
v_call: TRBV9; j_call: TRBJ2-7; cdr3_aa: CASSVGLVSGEQYF
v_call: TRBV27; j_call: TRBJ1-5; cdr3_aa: CASSFAWGGNQPQHF
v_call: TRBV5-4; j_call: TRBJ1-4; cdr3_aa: CASSARTGSNEKLFF
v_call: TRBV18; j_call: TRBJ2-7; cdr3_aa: CASSPRSSYEQYF
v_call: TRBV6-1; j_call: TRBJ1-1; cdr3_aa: CASSGRDRGFNTEAFF
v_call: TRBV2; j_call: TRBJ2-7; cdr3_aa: CASSEGSSVGEQYF
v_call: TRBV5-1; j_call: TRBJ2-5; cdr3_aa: CASSLQGQETQYF
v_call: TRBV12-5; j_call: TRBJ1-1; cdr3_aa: CASGGTQGYYFF
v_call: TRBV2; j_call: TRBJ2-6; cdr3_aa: CAKQGLEAGANVLTF
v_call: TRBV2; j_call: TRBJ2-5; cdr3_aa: CASTRDTTSKETQYF
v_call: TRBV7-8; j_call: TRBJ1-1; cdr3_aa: CASSLELGPTEAFF
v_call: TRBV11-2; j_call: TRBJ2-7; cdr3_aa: CASSTGLAESYEQYF
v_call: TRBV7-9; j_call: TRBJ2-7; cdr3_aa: CASSLAGTALYEQYF
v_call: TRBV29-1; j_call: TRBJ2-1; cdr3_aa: CSVEVSAAEQFF
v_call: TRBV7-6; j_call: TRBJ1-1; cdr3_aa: CASSGTGGRAEAFF
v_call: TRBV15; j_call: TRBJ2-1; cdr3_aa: CATSSPGQEYNEQFF
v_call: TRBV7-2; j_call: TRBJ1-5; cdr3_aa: CASSLVGGLSNQPQHF
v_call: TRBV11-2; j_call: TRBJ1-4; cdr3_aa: CASSFSRITNEKLFF
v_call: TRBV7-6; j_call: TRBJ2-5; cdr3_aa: CASSFKETQYF
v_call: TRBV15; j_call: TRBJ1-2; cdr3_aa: CATSQTVGCGKTYGYTF
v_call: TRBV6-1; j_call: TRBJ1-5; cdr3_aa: CASSVGTGNQPQHF
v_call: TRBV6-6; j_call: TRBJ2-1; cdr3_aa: CASKPGGNEQFF